This entry lists 5 T cell receptor beta chains sequenced from one sample in a study of Ad26.COV2.S vaccination and SARS-CoV-2 variants. Assay: immunoSEQ multiplex PCR; the TCRdb copy retains only in-frame clones and omits some. The repertoire holds 350,000 to 500,000 clones, with more than 75% as singletons. Treatment described: roughly 20 received Ad26.COV2.S at low or high dose, single or two shots; about 5 received placebo; per-sample allocation not given. The samples date from day 63 after the first vaccine or placebo injection. The sample consisted of peripheral blood, taken in a trial of Ad26.COV2.S vaccine versus placebo. All receptors come from a person between 18 and 59 years old who received the Ad26.COV2.S COVID-19 vaccine or a placebo.

V usage is TRBV30 and J usage is TRBJ1-1; no definite D call. The length of the CDR3 is 15 residues. Germline-derived CDR1 and CDR2 are GTSNPN and SVGIG (reference sequence). The ends were cut back, 4 bases at V and 0 bases at J, with 15 bases in the middle. The CDR3 is CAWTLGDRMNTEAFF. CDR3 nucleotide sequence: TGTGCCTGGACACTTGGGGATAGAATGAACACTGAAGCTTTCTTT.

This clone was observed a single time. The rearrangement links TRBV4-3 to TRBJ1-4, with D perhaps TRBD1 (6 bases). The CDR3 is made up of 17 amino acids. In germline, CDR1 is LGHNA, CDR2 YSLEER. V was pared by 0 bases and J by 8 bases, with 19 bases between. The CDR3 sequence is CASSQDPGGGQGEKLFF. The CDR3 DNA is TGCGCCAGCAGCCAAGATCCGGGGGGGGGACAAGGCGAAAAACTGTTTTTT.

The genes are TRBV6-1 and TRBJ1-2, with D tentatively TRBD1 (5 bases). V dropped 1 base and J dropped 4 bases, with 10 bases sitting between them. Germline values: CDR1 MNHNS, CDR2 SASEGT. This CDR3 spans 14 amino acids. This chain's CDR3 is CASSEVRTTYGYTF. The CDR3 DNA reads as TGTGCCAGCAGTGAAGTTAGGACAACCTATGGCTACACCTTC.

Only one count was recorded for this clone. The chain employs TRBV30 and TRBJ1-2, with a tentative D call TRBD1 (5 bases). The V gene lost 0 bases and the J gene lost 2 bases, with 7 bases spanning the gap. CDR3 size: 13 residues. The germline V gene encodes CDR1 GTSNPN and CDR2 SVGIG (reference sequence). Here the CDR3 reads CAWSVDSNYGYTF. The CDR3 DNA reads TGTGCCTGGAGTGTAGACAGCAACTATGGCTACACCTTC. Complete variable domain (other parts from reference TRBV30 and TRBJ1-2): SQTIHQWPATLVQPVGSPLSLECTVEGTSNPNLYWYRQAAGRGLQLLFYSVGIGQISSEVPQNLSASRPQDRQFILSSKKLLLSDSGFYLCAWSVDSNYGYTFGSGTRLTVV.

The chain employs TRBV24-1 and TRBJ2-1; D perhaps matches TRBD1 (5 bases). Germline V gene lookup returns CDR1 KGHDR and CDR2 SFDVKD. The CDR3 length is 13 residues. Trimming pared 4 bases from V and 6 bases from J, leaving 9 bases between. CDR3 coding DNA: TGTGCCACCAGTGAGGGGCCACTCAATGAGCAGTTCTTC. Protein product: CATSEGPLNEQFF.